The 32 T cell receptor beta chains below were found in one sample sequenced in a study of tumor-infiltrating lymphocytes in primary liver carcinoma. With around 520 ng total RNA as template and a constant-region primer, TCR beta cDNA was made. ARM-PCR, slightly modified, supplied the TCR beta libraries through three nested multiplex PCR rounds. Two initial PCR rounds of roughly 10 cycles each paired TRBV1-TRBV30 forward primers with a C-beta reverse primer. One entry per CDR3 protein, called by TCRdb with MiXCR from the multiplex PCR reads. In the table there are 250,000 to 400,000 distinct CDR3 sequences, 65% of which are singletons. Germline DNA was also extracted, and blood RNA was taken from unsorted whole blood. The sequencing sample was made of peripheral blood. These receptors were taken from a man aged 40-49 years with primary liver carcinoma and hepatitis B virus infection.

Comment on this clonotype: The CDR3 end shows no conserved phenylalanine or tryptophan, and so a read error is likely. The rearrangement joins TRBV6-5 to TRBJ2-3; possible D gene TRBD1, 6 bases. With 7 bases removed from V and 1 base from J, the gap between germline ends came to 12 bases. There are 14 residues in the CDR3. The germline V gene encodes CDR1 MNHEY and CDR2 SVGAGI. CDR3 in DNA: TGTGCCAGCAAAAGGACAGTGGGCACAGATACGCAGTATTCT. It translates to CASKRTVGTDTQYS.

On this clonotype: The junction departs from germline at one end; a sequencing error may be responsible. The chain couples TRBV28 to TRBJ2-6; TRBD1 matches 7 bases. Looked up from germline, CDR1 is MDHEN and CDR2 is SYDVKM. This CDR3 has 17 residues. CDR3 sequence reads: CASIQARDSSGASVLTF. In nucleotides, the CDR3 is TGTGCCAGCATCCAAGCCCGGGACAGCTCTGGGGCCAGCGTCCTGACTTTC.

The V and J genes are TRBV28 and TRBJ2-3; TRBD2 is a possible D gene (6 bases). The CDR3 totals 15 residues. The V and J ends lost 7 bases and 0 bases respectively, with 14 bases between them. Germline loops: CDR1 MDHEN, CDR2 SYDVKM. The CDR3 DNA reads as TGTGCCAGCACCCTCAATGGGGGGAGCACAGATACGCAGTATTTT. It yields the protein CASTLNGGSTDTQYF.

A remark on this clonotype: A much bigger clone sits one base away, suggesting this may be a read error. The rearrangement uses TRBV5-4 and TRBJ2-4; the D gene is possibly TRBD1 (6 bases). V dropped 1 base and J dropped 1 base, with 6 bases sitting between them. The CDR3 consists of 14 residues. Germline V CDR1 and CDR2: SGHNT, YYREEE (reference sequence). This CDR3 reads CASSLTGAKNIQYF. The CDR3 DNA reads TGTGCCAGCAGCTTGACAGGGGCCAAAAACATTCAGTACTTC. Drawing the rest from reference TRBV5-4 and TRBJ2-4, the complete variable domain is ETGVTQSPTHLIKTRGQQVTLRCSSQSGHNTVSWYQQALGQGPQFIFQYYREEENGRGNFPPRFSGLQFPNYSSELNVNALELDDSALYLCASSLTGAKNIQYFGAGTRLSVL.

Only a few counts were recorded for this clonotype. This chain uses TRBV28 with TRBJ2-5; no clear D. V lost 2 bases to trimming and J lost 7 bases, with 8 bases between them. The V gene's germline CDR1 is MDHEN and CDR2 SYDVKM. The CDR3 consists of 12 residues. The CDR3 region has the DNA TGTGCCAGCAGTTTAAGGGTTGGGACCCAGTACTTC. This gives the protein CASSLRVGTQYF. The whole variable domain, remainder taken from reference TRBV28 and TRBJ2-5, is DVKVTQSSRYLVKRTGEKVFLECVQDMDHENMFWYRQDPGLGLRLIYFSYDVKMKEKGDIPEGYSVSREKKERFSLILESASTNQTSMYLCASSLRVGTQYFGPGTRLLVL.

The chain uses TRBV5-6 and TRBJ2-7, with D maybe TRBD1 (5 bases). Germline V gene sequence: CDR1 SGHDT, CDR2 YYEEEE. The CDR3 runs to 14 residues. V lost 4 bases to trimming and J lost 5 bases, with 16 bases between them. CDR3 region: CASSPVRAGHEQYF. The DNA of the CDR3 is TGTGCCAGCAGCCCGGTTCGCGCAGGGCACGAGCAGTACTTC.

The gene calls are TRBV5-4 and TRBJ2-1; TRBD2 matches 9 bases. V dropped 3 bases and J dropped 6; count of bases not matched to a gene: 16. CDR3 length: 18 residues. Germline values: CDR1 SGHNT, CDR2 YYREEE (reference sequence). CDR3 nucleotides: TGTGCCAGCAGCTCTGGAGTGGGGCTAGCGGGAACTCTCAATGAGCAGTTCTTC. Protein product: CASSSGVGLAGTLNEQFF.

About this clonotype: One end of the junction fails to match germline, which may point to a read error. The chain is built from TRBV4-1 and TRBJ1-5; 8 bases fit TRBD1. The CDR3 sequence is 17 residues long. CDR1 and CDR2 from the germline V gene are MGHRA and YSYEKL. The CDR3 loop reads CASSQVTGAGGNQSQHF. CDR3 coding DNA: TGTGCCAGCAGCCAAGTGACAGGGGCCGGGGGCAATCAGTCCCAGCATTTT.

This clonotype was seen at least ten times. The V call is TRBV29-1, the J call TRBJ2-7; 10 bases match TRBD2. Trimming at V came to 4 bases and at J to 3 bases, leaving 0 bases not matched to a gene. Germline CDR1 SQVTM, CDR2 ANQGSEA. There are 12 residues in the CDR3. CDR3 in DNA: TGCAGCGTTGTAGCGGGAGGCTACGAGCAGTACTTC. Encoded protein: CSVVAGGYEQYF.

Concerning this clonotype: An end of the junction differs from the germline gene, which may be a read error. The chain employs TRBV13 and TRBJ2-1; TRBD2 might be the D (6 bases). Germline lookup yields CDR1 PRHDT and CDR2 FYEKMQ (reference sequence). The length of the CDR3 is 15 residues. For the CDR3, the DNA is TGTGCCAGCAGCTTACTTGGCGGGATAGGCAATGAGCAGTCCTTC. Its protein is CASSLLGGIGNEQSF.

This clonotype came up a few times. Just one base apart from a much larger clone, this may be a read error. V is TRBV5-1 and J is TRBJ2-3; D not resolved. Germline loops: CDR1 SGHRS, CDR2 YFSETQ. The CDR3 is 14 residues long. Trimming removed 3 bases from V and 2 bases from J, with 10 bases in between. Here the CDR3 reads CASSSSVYTDTQYF. The CDR3 coding sequence is TGCGCCAGCAGCTCGTCGGTATACACAGATACGCAGTATTTT.

This clonotype was counted many times. A junction end diverges from the germline sequence, so it may reflect a read error. The V gene is TRBV5-1, the J gene TRBJ2-5; the D is unclear. The length of the CDR3 is 13 residues. Looked up from germline, CDR1 is SGHRS and CDR2 is YFSETQ. The CDR3 protein is CASSLDLQETQYF. CDR3 bases: TGTGCCAGCAGCTTGGATCTCCAAGAGACCCAGTACTTC.

Details on this clonotype: A clone one base away is much larger, so this may be a read error. V usage is TRBV12-3 or TRBV12-4 and J usage is TRBJ1-5, with 7 bases aligning to TRBD1. With V trimmed by 8 bases and J by 6 bases, 7 bases remained unmatched. This CDR3 has 13 amino acids. The CDR3 DNA reads as TGTGCCAGCGTAGGAGGGGGCATTCAGCCCCAGCATTTT. Translating it yields CASVGGGIQPQHF.

The genes are TRBV5-1 and TRBJ2-5, with D possibly matching TRBD1 (6 bases). From germline, CDR1 is SGHRS and CDR2 YFSETQ. This CDR3 has 14 residues. V was pared by 3 bases and J by 5 bases, with 14 bases between. The CDR3 loop is CASSSRQDGETQYF. CDR3 sequence (DNA): TGCGCCAGCAGCTCCAGACAGGACGGGGAGACCCAGTACTTC.

Comments on this clonotype: At one boundary the junction diverges from the germline segment, which might be a read error. The J gene is TRBJ2-7, the V gene TRBV28; 9 bases line up with TRBD1. The CDR3 loop spans 14 amino acids. From germline, CDR1 is MDHEN and CDR2 SYDVKM. The chain's CDR3 is CTSSAGQGLVEQFF. CDR3 bases: TGTACCAGCAGCGCGGGACAGGGACTTGTCGAGCAATTCTTC.

As regards this clonotype: A junction end diverges from the germline sequence, so it may reflect a read error. CDR3 loop: CASSLIRDGEFSPSTDTQYF. CDR3 DNA: TGTGCCAGCAGCTTAATACGGGACGGGGAGTTTTCACCTAGCACAGATACACAGTATTTT. The gene calls are TRBV11-2 and TRBJ2-3, with D perhaps matching TRBD1 or TRBD2 (5 bases each). Germline V gene lookup returns CDR1 SGHAT and CDR2 FQNNGV. The CDR3 has 20 residues.

On this clonotype itself: This is likely a read error, given that the CDR3 carries no conserved phenylalanine or tryptophan at its end. The rearrangement links TRBV11-2 to TRBJ2-7; TRBD1 or TRBD2 may be the D gene (5 bases each). Germline V gene lookup returns CDR1 SGHAT and CDR2 FQNNGV. This CDR3 contains 14 residues. The ends were cut back, 5 bases at V and 3 bases at J, with 14 bases in the middle. CDR3 sequence (DNA): TGTGCCAGCAGCAGAGCGGCAGGGATCTACGAGCAGTACTTA. This translates into CASSRAAGIYEQYL.

This clonotype occurred once. One end of the junction varies from germline; a read error may be responsible. This chain links TRBV11-2 with TRBJ2-6; a weak D match, TRBD1 (5 bases). The CDR3 has 15 residues. Germline V gene lookup returns CDR1 SGHAT and CDR2 FQNNGV. The CDR3 DNA is TGTGCCAGCAGGTCAGACAGCTCTGGGGCCAACATCCTGATTTTC. Its protein is CASRSDSSGANILIF.

V and J are TRBV28 and TRBJ2-7; 9 bases are a match to TRBD1. Germline V gene lookup returns CDR1 MDHEN and CDR2 SYDVKM. The junction had 11 bases not matched to a gene; V was cut back by 5 bases and J by 3 bases. The CDR3 totals 16 residues. The CDR3, as DNA: TGTGCCAGCAGTCCCACGGGACAGGGATCTAACTACGAGCAGTACTTC. Residues: CASSPTGQGSNYEQYF.

This clonotype was detected a few times. This chain connects TRBV28 to TRBJ2-1; TRBD2 agrees at 11 bases. Germline V CDR1 and CDR2: MDHEN, SYDVKM. CDR3 length equals 15 residues. Losses at the gene ends were 5 bases for V and 7 bases for J; bases not matched to a gene: 7. CDR3 in amino acids: CASSTAGLAVNEQFF. The CDR3 DNA reads TGTGCCAGCAGTACGGCGGGACTAGCGGTTAATGAGCAGTTCTTC.

The count of this clonotype is one. The junction departs from germline at one end; a sequencing error may be responsible. V usage is TRBV6-1 and J usage is TRBJ2-7; TRBD2 matches at 7 bases. CDR1 and CDR2 (germline): MNHNS, SASEGT. This CDR3 contains 15 residues. The CDR3 protein is CASSGRRESPYEQYF. Written as DNA, the CDR3 is TGTGCCAGTAGTGGTCGGCGGGAGTCACCCTACGAGCAGTACTTC.

Concerning this clonotype itself: Given a much more abundant clone one base away, this may be a read error. The chain uses TRBV6-1 and TRBJ2-7; D unclear. This CDR3 contains 15 residues. Germline V gene lookup returns CDR1 MNHNS and CDR2 SASEGT. Between the trimmed V and J ends, which lost 2 bases and 0 bases, there was a span of 11 bases. As DNA, the CDR3 is TGTGCCAGCAGTGAATTGGCATTGAGCTCCTACGAGCAGTACTTC. Protein sequence: CASSELALSSYEQYF.

Comment on this clonotype: One junction end disagrees with the germline gene, perhaps due to a read error. CDR3 residues: CASSSGHTEAFF. The DNA for the CDR3 is TGCGCCAGCAGCTCGGGGCACACTGAAGCTTTCTTT. The rearrangement joins TRBV11-1 to TRBJ1-1, with D tentatively TRBD1 (5 bases). The CDR3 is made up of 12 amino acids. Germline V gene data show CDR1 as SGHAT and CDR2 as FQDESV (reference sequence).

This chain links TRBV28 with TRBJ2-7; 9 bases fit TRBD1. The V gene's germline CDR1 is MDHEN and CDR2 SYDVKM. V gave up 6 bases and J gave up 2 bases; unmatched junction bases: 8. The CDR3 runs 15 residues. The CDR3 coding sequence is TGTGCCAGCAGCGAAGGACAGGGGATTACCTACGAGCAGTACTTC. It encodes CASSEGQGITYEQYF.

The rearrangement joins TRBV5-1 to TRBJ2-6, with 8 bases lining up with TRBD1. CDR1 is SGHRS, CDR2 YFSETQ, per germline. The CDR3 runs to 20 residues. With V trimmed by 1 base and J by 1 base, 13 bases remained unmatched. The CDR3 DNA follows: TGCGCCAGCAGCTTGAAAAGCGAGGAGGACAGGGCATCTGGGGCCAACGTCCTGACTTTC. Its translation is CASSLKSEEDRASGANVLTF.

In regard to this clonotype: A much larger clone differs from this one at a single base, so this may be a read error. J is TRBJ2-2 and V is TRBV11-2, with 12 bases lining up with TRBD2. The CDR3 covers 18 residues. The germline gives CDR1 SGHAT, CDR2 FQNNGV. J gave up 3 bases and V 5 bases, and 10 bases lay outside the gene matches. CDR3: CASSLFPSGREYTGELFF. In DNA, the CDR3 is TGTGCCAGCAGCCTCTTCCCTAGCGGGAGGGAGTACACCGGGGAGCTGTTTTTT.

The rearrangement links TRBV18 to TRBJ2-3; D not resolved. Per the germline V gene, CDR1 is KGHSH and CDR2 is LQKENI. The CDR3 is 13 residues long. Trimming took off 5 bases at V and 6 bases at J, with 12 bases between the two ends. The CDR3 bases are TGTGCCAGCTCAAAGACGACCGACGATACGCAGTATTTT. This codes for CASSKTTDDTQYF. The variable domain in full, with the rest retrieved from reference TRBV18 and TRBJ2-3, is NAGVMQNPRHLVRRRGQEARLRCSPMKGHSHVYWYRQLPEEGLKFMVYLQKENIIDESGMPKERFSAEFPKEGPSILRIQQVVRGDSAAYFCASSKTTDDTQYFGPGTRLTVL.

To note about this clonotype: A read error may be the cause here, since a much bigger clone is one base away. V usage is TRBV6-6 and J usage is TRBJ2-7; 7 positions agree with TRBD2. Germline lookup yields CDR1 MNHNY and CDR2 SVGAGI (reference sequence). The CDR3 extends over 15 amino acids. CDR3 in amino acids: CANSSLGTKADEQYF. In DNA form, the CDR3 reads TGTGCCAACAGTTCCCTCGGGACTAAGGCTGACGAGCAGTACTTC.

This chain uses TRBV24-1 with TRBJ2-2, with a weak D call TRBD2 (5 bases). V lost 4 bases and J lost 8, with 19 bases in between. Germline CDR1 and CDR2: KGHDR and SFDVKD. The CDR3 length is 16 residues. Written as DNA, the CDR3 is TGTGCCACCAGTGACCCAAGCGAGGGCCTCTTTGGGGAGCTGTTTTTT. Residues: CATSDPSEGLFGELFF.

Notes on this clonotype: The germline gene is not matched at one end of the junction; a read error may be the cause. V and J are TRBV6-6 and TRBJ2-3; D uncertain. Germline V gene sequence: CDR1 MNHNY, CDR2 SVGAGI (reference sequence). This CDR3 contains 14 residues. This CDR3 reads CASTPLDHADTQYF. The CDR3, as DNA: TGCGCCAGCACCCCTCTAGATCATGCAGATACGCAGTATTTT.

This clonotype was detected many times. The chain employs TRBV12-3 or TRBV12-4 and TRBJ2-7; D unresolved. V was pared by 2 bases and J by 2 bases, with 7 bases between. There are 13 residues in the CDR3. In DNA form, the CDR3 reads TGTGCCAGCAGTTTATTTGCAACCTACGAGCAGTACTTC. Amino acids: CASSLFATYEQYF.

Remarks on this clonotype: Since a much larger clone is just one base distant, this may be a read error. This chain joins TRBV6-1 and TRBJ2-1; TRBD2 might be the D (6 bases). Germline V gene data show CDR1 as MNHNS and CDR2 as SASEGT. CDR3 length: 14 amino acids. The CDR3 loop reads CVSSGDAGRDEQFF. As DNA, the CDR3 is TGTGTCAGCAGTGGAGATGCGGGGCGGGATGAGCAGTTCTTC.